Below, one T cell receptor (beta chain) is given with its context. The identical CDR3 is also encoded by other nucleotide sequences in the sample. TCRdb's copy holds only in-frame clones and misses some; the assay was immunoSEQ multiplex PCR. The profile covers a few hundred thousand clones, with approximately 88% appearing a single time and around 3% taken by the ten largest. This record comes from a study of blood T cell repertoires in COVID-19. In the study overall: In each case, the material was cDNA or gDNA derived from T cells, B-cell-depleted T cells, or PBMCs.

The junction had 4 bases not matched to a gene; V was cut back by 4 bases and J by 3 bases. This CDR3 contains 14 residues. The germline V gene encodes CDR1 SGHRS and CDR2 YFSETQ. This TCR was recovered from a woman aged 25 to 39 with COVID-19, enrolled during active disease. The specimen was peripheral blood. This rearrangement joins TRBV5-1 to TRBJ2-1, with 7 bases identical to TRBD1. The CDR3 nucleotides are TGCGCCAGCAGCCTTGGACAGGACTACAATGAGCAGTTCTTC. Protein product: CASSLGQDYNEQFF.